A single sample is the source of the 14 T cell receptor beta chains below, sequenced in a study of blood T cell repertoires in COVID-19. Repertoires were generated with immunoSEQ multiplex PCR, while TCRdb's copy carries only in-frame clones and drops some. The table shows roughly 41,000 clones, with 70% to 90% occurring only once. Sequencing was carried out using peripheral blood. These TCRs come from a human donor in a cohort sampled during active COVID-19.

This chain uses TRBV7-4 with TRBJ2-1; 9 positions match TRBD2. In germline, CDR1 is SGHVT, CDR2 SQSDAQ. V shed 5 bases and J 0 bases; nucleotides not matched to a gene: 8. The CDR3 is 17 amino acids. The CDR3 DNA reads TGTGCCAGCAGCCCGTTGACTAGCGGAAGCTCCTACAATGAGCAGTTCTTC. Translated, it gives CASSPLTSGSSYNEQFF.

In DNA form, the CDR3 reads TGTGCCAGCCCCCACGGCGGCCCGAGCTCTGGGGCCAACGTCCTGACTTTC. Residues: CASPHGGPSSGANVLTF. The chain is built from TRBV21-1 and TRBJ2-6; whether TRBD2, the table's D call, matches the DNA was not checked. TRBV21-1 is listed as a pseudogene. This CDR3 is built from 17 residues.

The chain combines TRBV30 with TRBJ1-3, with no clear D. There are 13 residues in the CDR3. The V end was cut by 2 bases, the J end by 0 bases, with 5 bases between. Germline values: CDR1 GTSNPN, CDR2 SVGIG (reference sequence). The CDR3 nucleotides read TGTGCCTGGAGTCCGGGCTCTGGAAACACCATATATTTT. It encodes CAWSPGSGNTIYF.

The chain is built from TRBV6-2 or TRBV6-3 and TRBJ1-2; 8 bases match TRBD1. The junction had 8 bases not matched to a gene; V was cut back by 0 bases and J by 2 bases. CDR3 length: 17 amino acids. In germline, CDR1 is MNHEY, CDR2 SVGEGT. The CDR3 loop reads CASSYSVTGALNYGYTF. CDR3 DNA sequence: TGTGCCAGCAGTTACTCTGTGACAGGGGCTCTCAACTATGGCTACACCTTC.

The rearrangement uses TRBV2 and TRBJ2-7; 10 bases are shared with TRBD1. The CDR3 contains 15 residues. Germline trimming cut 5 bases from V and 1 base from J; bases unmatched to any gene: 5. Germline CDR1 reads SNHLY; CDR2 reads FYNNEI. CDR3 amino acids: CASSPRDRGSYEQYF. CDR3 nucleotide sequence: TGTGCCAGCAGTCCGCGGGACAGGGGATCCTACGAGCAGTACTTC.

This rearrangement joins TRBV19 to TRBJ2-1; 14 bases agree with TRBD2. Germline loops: CDR1 LNHDA, CDR2 SQIVND (reference sequence). The junction had 4 bases not matched to a gene; V was cut back by 6 bases and J by 3 bases. The CDR3 spans 16 residues. CDR3 sequence reads: CASSDGLAGGYNEQFF. CDR3 coding DNA: TGTGCCAGTAGCGATGGACTAGCGGGAGGCTACAATGAGCAGTTCTTC.

CDR3 bases: TGTGCCAGCAGTTCATTTAACCGGGACAGCCTCTACACCTTC. Translated, it gives CASSSFNRDSLYTF. V is TRBV28 and J is TRBJ1-2; 7 nucleotides match TRBD1. CDR3 length: 14 residues. Germline CDR1 and CDR2: MDHEN and SYDVKM. Unmatched junction bases numbered 12, after V lost 4 bases and J lost 10 bases.

This rearrangement joins TRBV7-9 to TRBJ1-1; perhaps TRBD1 as D (5 bases). The CDR3 totals 15 residues. Germline assignment: CDR1 SEHNR and CDR2 FQNEAQ (reference sequence). V dropped 1 base and J dropped 1 base, with 10 bases sitting between them. The CDR3 spells CASSLGGASNTEAFF. In nucleotides, the CDR3 is TGTGCCAGCAGCTTAGGGGGCGCTTCGAACACTGAAGCTTTCTTT.

The rearrangement uses TRBV7-2 and TRBJ1-6; the D is unclear. From germline, CDR1 is SGHTA and CDR2 FQGNSA. The ends were cut back, 1 base at V and 3 bases at J, with 13 bases in the middle. The CDR3 extends over 17 amino acids. For the CDR3, the DNA is TGTGCCAGCAGCTTAGACCTGATTCCCGGCTATAATTCACCCCTCCACTTT. Amino acids: CASSLDLIPGYNSPLHF. The full variable domain, its missing parts supplied by reference TRBV7-2 and TRBJ1-6, is GAGVSQSPSNKVTEKGKDVELRCDPISGHTALYWYRQSLGQGLEFLIYFQGNSAPDKSGLPSDRFSAERTGGSVSTLTIQRTQQEDSAVYLCASSLDLIPGYNSPLHFGNGTRLTVT.

CDR3 sequence (DNA): TGTGCCAGCAGCTTCGGGGGAACGAATGAAAAACTGTTTTTT. Translated: CASSFGGTNEKLFF. The chain is built from TRBV7-2 and TRBJ1-4, with D possibly being TRBD1 (5 bases). V was cut by 3 bases and J by 5 bases, with 10 bases left in between. The CDR3 spans 14 residues. Germline lookup yields CDR1 SGHTA and CDR2 FQGNSA.

V and J are TRBV6-6 and TRBJ2-2, with TRBD1 as a possible D gene (5 bases). Germline CDR1 and CDR2: MNHNY and SVGAGI (reference sequence). Trimming took off 0 bases at V and 6 bases at J, with 14 bases between the two ends. The CDR3 spans 16 residues. The CDR3 bases are TGTGCCAGCAGTTACTCATCTTCCAGGGCCGCCGGGGAGCTGTTTTTT. Protein sequence: CASSYSSSRAAGELFF.

The chain links TRBV6-5 to TRBJ2-7; 10 positions agree with TRBD2. The germline CDR1 and CDR2 sequences are MNHEY and SVGAGI. CDR3 size: 15 residues. The junction had 8 bases not matched to a gene; V was cut back by 6 bases and J by 3 bases. The CDR3: CASSGGTSAYYEQYF. CDR3 sequence (DNA): TGTGCCAGCAGCGGCGGGACTAGCGCCTACTACGAGCAGTACTTC.

V and J are TRBV29-1 and TRBJ1-1, with TRBD1 matching over 8 bases. The CDR3 covers 14 residues. V dropped 3 bases and J dropped 3; count of bases not matched to a gene: 6. Germline CDR1 is SQVTM and CDR2 is ANQGSEA. The CDR3 spells CSVEDMGQDTEAFF. The CDR3 DNA is TGCAGCGTTGAGGACATGGGACAGGACACTGAAGCTTTCTTT. The variable domain in full, completed from reference TRBV29-1 and TRBJ1-1, reads SAVISQKPSRDICQRGTSLTIQCQVDSQVTMMFWYRQQPGQSLTLIATANQGSEATYESGFVIDKFPISRPNLTFSTLTVSNMSPEDSSIYLCSVEDMGQDTEAFFGQGTRLTVV.

This sequence joins TRBV12-3 or TRBV12-4 and TRBJ1-4; D is undetermined. The V end was cut by 2 bases, the J end by 12 bases, with 13 bases between. CDR3 size: 13 residues. The CDR3 nucleotides read TGTGCCAGCAGTTTATCGCGTCCGTCGGAACTGTTTTTT. As protein: CASSLSRPSELFF.